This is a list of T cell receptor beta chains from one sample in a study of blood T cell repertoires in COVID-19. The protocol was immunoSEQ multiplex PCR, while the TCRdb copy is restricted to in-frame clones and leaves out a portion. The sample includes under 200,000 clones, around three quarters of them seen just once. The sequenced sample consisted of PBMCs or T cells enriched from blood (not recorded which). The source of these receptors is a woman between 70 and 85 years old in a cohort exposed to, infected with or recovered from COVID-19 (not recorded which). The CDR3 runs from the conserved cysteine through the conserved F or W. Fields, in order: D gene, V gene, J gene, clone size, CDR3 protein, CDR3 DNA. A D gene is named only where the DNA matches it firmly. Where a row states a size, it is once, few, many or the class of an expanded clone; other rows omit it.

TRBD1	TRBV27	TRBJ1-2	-	CASSLLQDRGSYGYTF	TGTGCCAGCAGTTTACTCCAGGACAGGGGTTCCTATGGCTACACCTTC
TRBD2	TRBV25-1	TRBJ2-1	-	CASSGDSGGGEQFF	TGTGCCAGCAGTGGGGATTCGGGGGGAGGTGAGCAGTTCTTC
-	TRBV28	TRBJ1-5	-	CASSLPQGYNQPQHF	TGTGCCAGCAGTTTACCCCAGGGGTACAATCAGCCCCAGCATTTT
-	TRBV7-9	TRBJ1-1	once	CASSISLLNTEAFF	TGTGCCAGCTCAATTAGCCTTTTGAACACTGAAGCTTTCTTT
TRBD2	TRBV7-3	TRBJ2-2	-	CASSFDYAGGAGELFF	TGTGCCAGCAGCTTTGATTATGCGGGAGGGGCCGGGGAGCTGTTTTTT
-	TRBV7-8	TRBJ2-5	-	CASSLHREETQYF	TGTGCCAGCAGCCTCCACAGGGAAGAGACCCAGTACTTC
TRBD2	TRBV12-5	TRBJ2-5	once	CASGLGQREGETQYF	TGTGCTAGTGGACTGGGCCAGCGGGAGGGTGAGACCCAGTACTTC
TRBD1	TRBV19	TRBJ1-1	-	CASRSRDRNTEAFF	TGTGCCAGTAGATCCCGGGACAGGAACACTGAAGCTTTCTTT
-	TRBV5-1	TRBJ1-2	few	CASTSLGGGNYGYTF	TGCGCCAGCACCTCTTTGGGAGGGGGTAACTATGGCTACACCTTC
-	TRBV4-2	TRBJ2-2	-	CASSQDPMAGLNTGELFF	TGTGCCAGCAGCCAAGATCCTATGGCGGGGTTGAACACCGGGGAGCTGTTTTTT
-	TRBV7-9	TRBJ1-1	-	CASSSRGEAFF	TGTGCCAGCAGCTCGAGGGGGGAAGCTTTCTTT
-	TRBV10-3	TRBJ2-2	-	CAIGSGPTGELFF	TGTGCCATCGGGTCGGGTCCGACCGGGGAGCTGTTTTTT
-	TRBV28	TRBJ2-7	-	CASSSLDSLYEQYF	TGTGCCAGCAGTTCCCTAGACAGCCTCTACGAGCAGTACTTC
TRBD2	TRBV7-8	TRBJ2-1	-	CASSPLWGLAGGSSYNEQFF	TGTGCCAGCAGCCCCCTGTGGGGACTAGCGGGAGGGAGCTCCTACAATGAGCAGTTCTTC
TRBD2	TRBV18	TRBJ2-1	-	CASSPTGGNEQFF	TGTGCCAGCTCACCGACGGGAGGGAATGAGCAGTTCTTC
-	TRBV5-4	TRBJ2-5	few	CASSSFSAGETQYF	TGTGCCAGCAGCTCCTTCTCGGCGGGAGAGACCCAGTACTTC
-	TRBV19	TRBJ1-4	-	CASSGGLSAGKLFF	TGTGCCAGTAGCGGCGGACTATCCGCCGGAAAACTGTTTTTT
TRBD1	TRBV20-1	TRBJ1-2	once	CSASAGQANYGYTF	TGCAGTGCTAGTGCGGGACAGGCAAACTATGGCTACACCTTC
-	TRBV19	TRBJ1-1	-	CGGGAGDTEAFF	TGCGGAGGGGGGGCAGGGGACACTGAAGCTTTCTTT
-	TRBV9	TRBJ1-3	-	CASGQSSGNTIYF	TGTGCCAGCGGACAGAGCTCTGGAAACACCATATATTTT
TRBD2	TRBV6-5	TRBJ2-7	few	CASIPQAGAYEQYF	TGTGCCAGCATCCCCCAAGCGGGAGCCTACGAGCAGTACTTC
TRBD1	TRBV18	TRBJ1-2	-	CASSPPEGTALSGGYTF	TGTGCCAGCTCACCACCGGAGGGGACAGCTTTGTCTGGCGGCTACACCTTC
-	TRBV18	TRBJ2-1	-	CASSPSQMDEQFF	TGTGCCAGCTCACCAAGTCAGATGGATGAGCAGTTCTTC
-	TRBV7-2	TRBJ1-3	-	CASSPWVGLTSGNTIYF	TGTGCCAGCAGCCCCTGGGTGGGCCTGACCTCTGGAAACACCATATATTTT
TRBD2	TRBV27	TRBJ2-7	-	CASSSRTSGSYEQYF	TGTGCCAGCAGTTCGCGGACTAGCGGCTCCTACGAGCAGTACTTC
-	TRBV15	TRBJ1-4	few	CATSRGGLLVDEKLFF	TGTGCCACCAGCAGAGGTGGACTTTTAGTCGATGAAAAACTGTTTTTT
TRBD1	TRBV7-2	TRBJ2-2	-	CASSTQPGQRTGELFF	TGTGCCAGCAGCACACAGCCGGGACAGCGAACCGGGGAGCTGTTTTTT
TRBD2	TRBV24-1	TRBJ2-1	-	CATSDPSLAENYNEQFF	TGTGCCACCAGTGATCCTTCACTAGCGGAAAACTACAATGAGCAGTTCTTC
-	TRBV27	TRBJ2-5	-	CASSLRGQETQYF	TGTGCCAGCAGTTTAAGGGGGCAAGAGACCCAGTACTTC
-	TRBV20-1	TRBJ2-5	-	CSASKGSWETQYF	TGCAGTGCTAGTAAAGGGAGTTGGGAGACCCAGTACTTC
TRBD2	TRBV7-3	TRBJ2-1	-	CASSLTLAGVNEQFF	TGTGCCAGCAGCTTAACACTAGCGGGAGTCAATGAGCAGTTCTTC
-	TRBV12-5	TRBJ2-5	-	CASGVQETQYF	TGTGCTAGTGGTGTCCAGGAGACCCAGTACTTC
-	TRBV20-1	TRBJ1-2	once	CSAAGYGYTF	TGCAGTGCTGCAGGGTATGGCTACACCTTC
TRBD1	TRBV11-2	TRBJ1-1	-	CASSWPGTGLAFF	TGTGCCAGCAGCTGGCCCGGGACAGGGTTAGCTTTCTTT
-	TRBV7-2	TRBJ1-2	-	CASSREKPPLSSNGYTF	TGTGCCAGCAGCAGAGAGAAGCCCCCTCTATCGTCTAATGGCTACACCTTC
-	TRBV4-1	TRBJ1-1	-	CASSQDRENTEAFF	TGCGCCAGCAGCCAAGACCGAGAGAACACTGAAGCTTTCTTT
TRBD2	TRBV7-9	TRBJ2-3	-	CASSSGLYSGRAKDTQYF	TGTGCCAGCAGCTCAGGACTATATAGCGGGAGGGCCAAGGATACGCAGTATTTT
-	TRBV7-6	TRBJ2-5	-	CASSSLGGAGETQYF	TGTGCCAGCAGCTCCCTTGGAGGTGCTGGGGAGACCCAGTACTTC
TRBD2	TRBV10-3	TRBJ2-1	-	CAISVSGSSYNEQFF	TGTGCCATCAGTGTTAGCGGGAGCTCCTACAATGAGCAGTTCTTC
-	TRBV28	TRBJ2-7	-	CASSSIGEAWNEQYF	TGTGCCAGCAGTTCCATAGGGGAGGCTTGGAACGAGCAGTACTTC
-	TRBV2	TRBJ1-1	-	CASTRDSNTEAFF	TGTGCCAGCACCCGGGATTCGAACACTGAAGCTTTCTTT